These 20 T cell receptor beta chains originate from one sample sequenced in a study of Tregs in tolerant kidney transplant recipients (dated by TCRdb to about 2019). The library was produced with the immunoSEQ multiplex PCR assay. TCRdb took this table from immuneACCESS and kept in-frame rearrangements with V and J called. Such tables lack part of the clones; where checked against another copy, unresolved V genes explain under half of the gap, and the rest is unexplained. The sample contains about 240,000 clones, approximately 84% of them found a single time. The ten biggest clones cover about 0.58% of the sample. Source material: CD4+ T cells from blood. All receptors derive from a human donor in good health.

As DNA, the CDR3 is TGTGCCAGCAGCAACCGGGACAGGGGCTACGAGCAGTACTTC. Residues: CASSNRDRGYEQYF. The rearrangement uses TRBV7-6 and TRBJ2-5, with 10 bases identical to TRBD1. Near its end, the DNA agrees better with TRBJ2-7, so the J call may be wrong. The germline gives CDR1 SGHVS, CDR2 FNYEAQ. The CDR3 spans 14 residues.

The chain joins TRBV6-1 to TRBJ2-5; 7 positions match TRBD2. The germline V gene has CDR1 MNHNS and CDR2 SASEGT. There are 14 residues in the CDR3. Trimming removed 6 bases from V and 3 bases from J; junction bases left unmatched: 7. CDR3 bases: TGTGCCAGCAGAAGAGCGGGGTTCGAAGAGACCCAGTACTTC. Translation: CASRRAGFEETQYF.

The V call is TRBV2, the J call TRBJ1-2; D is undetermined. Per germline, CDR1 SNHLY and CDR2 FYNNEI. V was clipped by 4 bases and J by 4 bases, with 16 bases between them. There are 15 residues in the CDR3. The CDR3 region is CASSGGGSGGYGYTF. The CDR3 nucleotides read TGTGCCAGCAGTGGGGGAGGGTCAGGAGGCTATGGCTACACCTTC.

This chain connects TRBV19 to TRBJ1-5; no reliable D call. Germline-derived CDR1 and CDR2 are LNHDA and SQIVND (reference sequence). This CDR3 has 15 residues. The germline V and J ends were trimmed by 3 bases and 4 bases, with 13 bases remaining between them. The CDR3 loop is CASSIGSGVNQPQHF. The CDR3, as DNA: TGTGCCAGTAGTATCGGCAGTGGGGTAAATCAGCCCCAGCATTTT.

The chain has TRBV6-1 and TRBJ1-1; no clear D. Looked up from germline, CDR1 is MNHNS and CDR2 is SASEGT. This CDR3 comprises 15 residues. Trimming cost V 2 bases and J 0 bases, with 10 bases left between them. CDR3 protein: CASSELGRVNTEAFF. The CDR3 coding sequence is TGTGCCAGCAGTGAATTGGGGAGGGTGAACACTGAAGCTTTCTTT.

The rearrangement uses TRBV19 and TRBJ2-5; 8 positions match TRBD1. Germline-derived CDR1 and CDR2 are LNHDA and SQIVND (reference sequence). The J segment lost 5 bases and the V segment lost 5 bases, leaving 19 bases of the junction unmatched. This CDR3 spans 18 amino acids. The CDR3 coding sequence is TGTGCCAGTAGTGGACAGAGACAGGGGTCTACTGGTTACGAGACCCAGTACTTC. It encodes CASSGQRQGSTGYETQYF.

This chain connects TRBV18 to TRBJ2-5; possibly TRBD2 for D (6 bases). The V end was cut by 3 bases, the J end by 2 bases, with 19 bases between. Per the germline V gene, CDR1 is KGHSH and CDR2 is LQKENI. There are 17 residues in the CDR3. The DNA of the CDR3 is TGTGCCAGCTCACCCCTCCCGCAGGCTGGAGGGCAAGAGACCCAGTACTTC. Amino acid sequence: CASSPLPQAGGQETQYF.

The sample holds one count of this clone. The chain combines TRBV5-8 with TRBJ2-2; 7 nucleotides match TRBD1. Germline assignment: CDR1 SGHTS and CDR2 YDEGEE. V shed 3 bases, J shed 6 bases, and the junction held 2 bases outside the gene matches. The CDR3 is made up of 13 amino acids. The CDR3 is CASSSQGPGELFF. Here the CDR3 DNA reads TGTGCCAGCAGCTCACAGGGGCCCGGGGAGCTGTTTTTT. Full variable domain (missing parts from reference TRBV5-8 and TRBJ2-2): EAGVTQSPTHLIKTRGQQATLRCSPISGHTSVYWYQQALGLGLQFLLWYDEGEERNRGNFPPRFSGRQFPNYSSELNVNALELEDSALYLCASSSQGPGELFFGEGSRLTVL.

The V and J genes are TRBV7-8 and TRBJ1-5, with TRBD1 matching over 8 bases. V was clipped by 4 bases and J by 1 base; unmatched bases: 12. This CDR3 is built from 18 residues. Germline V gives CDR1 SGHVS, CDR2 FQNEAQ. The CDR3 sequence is CASSSGGGTGGSNQPQHF. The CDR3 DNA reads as TGTGCCAGCAGCTCGGGAGGAGGGACAGGCGGGAGCAATCAGCCCCAGCATTTT.

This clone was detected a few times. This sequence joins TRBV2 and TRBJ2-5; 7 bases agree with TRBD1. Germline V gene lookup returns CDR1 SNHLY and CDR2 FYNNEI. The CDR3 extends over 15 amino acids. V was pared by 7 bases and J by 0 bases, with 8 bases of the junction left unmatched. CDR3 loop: CASTPGQTYQETQYF. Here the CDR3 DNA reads TGTGCCAGCACCCCGGGACAGACGTACCAAGAGACCCAGTACTTC.

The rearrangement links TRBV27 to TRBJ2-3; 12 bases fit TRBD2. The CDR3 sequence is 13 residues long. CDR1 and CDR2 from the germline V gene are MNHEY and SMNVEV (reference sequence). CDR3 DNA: TGTACAACGGGGACTAGCGGGACAGATACGCAGTATTTT. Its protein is CTTGTSGTDTQYF.

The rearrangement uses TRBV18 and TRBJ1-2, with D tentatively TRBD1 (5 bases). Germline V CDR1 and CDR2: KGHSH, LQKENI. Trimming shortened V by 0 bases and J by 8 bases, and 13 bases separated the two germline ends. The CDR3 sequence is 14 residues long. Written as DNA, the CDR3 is TGTGCCAGCTCACCACCGGCGGGGCGCGGCGGCTACACCTTC. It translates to CASSPPAGRGGYTF.

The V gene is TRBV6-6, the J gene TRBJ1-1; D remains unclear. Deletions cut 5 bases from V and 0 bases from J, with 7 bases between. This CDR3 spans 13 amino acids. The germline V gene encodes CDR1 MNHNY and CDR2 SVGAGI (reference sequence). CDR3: CASSRVLNTEAFF. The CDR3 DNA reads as TGTGCCAGCAGTAGGGTGCTGAACACTGAAGCTTTCTTT.

CDR3 amino acids: CASSRYTGGTQPQHF. CDR3 in DNA: TGTGCCAGCAGCAGATATACAGGGGGAACTCAGCCCCAGCATTTT. The gene calls are TRBV5-6 and TRBJ1-5; 8 nucleotides line up with TRBD1. The CDR3 extends over 15 amino acids. After removal of 4 bases from V and 6 bases from J, the junction contained 9 bases not matched to a gene. Germline CDR1 and CDR2: SGHDT and YYEEEE.

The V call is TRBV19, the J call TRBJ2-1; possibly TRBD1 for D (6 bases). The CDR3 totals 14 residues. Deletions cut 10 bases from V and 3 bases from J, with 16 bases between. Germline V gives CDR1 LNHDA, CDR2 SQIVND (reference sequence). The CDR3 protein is CATQGITGYNEQFF. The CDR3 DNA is TGTGCCACCCAGGGGATTACCGGCTACAATGAGCAGTTCTTC.

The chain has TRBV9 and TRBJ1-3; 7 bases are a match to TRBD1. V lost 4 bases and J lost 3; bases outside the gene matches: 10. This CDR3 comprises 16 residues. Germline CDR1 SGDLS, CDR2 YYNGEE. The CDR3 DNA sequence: TGTGCCAGCAGCACCCGACAGGGACGACATGGAAACACCATATATTTT. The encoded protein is CASSTRQGRHGNTIYF.

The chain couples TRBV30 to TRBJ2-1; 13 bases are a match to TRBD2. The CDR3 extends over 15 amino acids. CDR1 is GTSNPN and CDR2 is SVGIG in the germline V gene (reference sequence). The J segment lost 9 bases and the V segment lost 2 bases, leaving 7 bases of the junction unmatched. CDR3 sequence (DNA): TGTGCCTGGAGTATCGGGACTAGCGGGATTGGTGAGCAGTTCTTC. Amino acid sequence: CAWSIGTSGIGEQFF.

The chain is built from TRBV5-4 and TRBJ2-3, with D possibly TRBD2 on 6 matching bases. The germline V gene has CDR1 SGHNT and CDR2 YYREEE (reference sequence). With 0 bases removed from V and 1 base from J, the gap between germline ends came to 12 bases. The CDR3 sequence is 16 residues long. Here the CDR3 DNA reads TGTGCCAGCAGCTTGGATATGACTAGTGGCACAGATACGCAGTATTTT. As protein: CASSLDMTSGTDTQYF.

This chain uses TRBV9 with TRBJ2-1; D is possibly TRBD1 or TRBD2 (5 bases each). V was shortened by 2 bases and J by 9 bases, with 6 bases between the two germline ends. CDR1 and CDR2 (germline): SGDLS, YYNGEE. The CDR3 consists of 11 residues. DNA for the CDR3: TGTGCCAGCAGCGTGAGGGGTGAGCAGTTCTTC. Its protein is CASSVRGEQFF.

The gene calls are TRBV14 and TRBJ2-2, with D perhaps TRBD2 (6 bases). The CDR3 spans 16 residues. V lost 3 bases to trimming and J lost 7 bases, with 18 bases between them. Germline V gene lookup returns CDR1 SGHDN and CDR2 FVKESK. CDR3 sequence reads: CASSHMRLLGGGELFF. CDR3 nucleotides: TGTGCCAGCAGCCACATGCGTTTGTTGGGAGGCGGGGAGCTGTTTTTT.